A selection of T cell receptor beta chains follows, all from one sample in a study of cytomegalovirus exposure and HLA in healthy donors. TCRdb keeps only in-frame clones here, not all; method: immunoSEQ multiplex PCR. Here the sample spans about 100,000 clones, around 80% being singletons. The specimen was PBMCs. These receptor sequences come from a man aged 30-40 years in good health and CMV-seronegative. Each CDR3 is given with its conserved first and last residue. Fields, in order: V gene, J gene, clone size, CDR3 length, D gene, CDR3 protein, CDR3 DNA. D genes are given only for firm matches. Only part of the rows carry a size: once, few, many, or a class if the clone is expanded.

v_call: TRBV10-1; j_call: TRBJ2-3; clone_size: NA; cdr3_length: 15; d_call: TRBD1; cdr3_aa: CASSESGGSTDTQYF; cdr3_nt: TGCGCCAGCAGTGAGTCAGGGGGCAGCACAGATACGCAGTATTTT
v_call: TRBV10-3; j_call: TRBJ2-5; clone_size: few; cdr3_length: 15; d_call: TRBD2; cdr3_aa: CAIADGTTTGETQYF; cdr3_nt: TGTGCCATCGCAGACGGGACTACGACTGGGGAGACCCAGTACTTC
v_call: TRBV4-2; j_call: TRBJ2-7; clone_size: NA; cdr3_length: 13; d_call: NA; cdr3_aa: CASSQALGHEQYF; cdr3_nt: TGTGCCAGCAGCCAAGCTTTGGGCCACGAGCAGTACTTC
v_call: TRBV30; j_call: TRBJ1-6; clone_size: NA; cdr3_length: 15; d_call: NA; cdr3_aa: CAWSEGFDANSPLHF; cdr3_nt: TGTGCCTGGAGTGAGGGGTTCGACGCTAATTCACCCCTCCACTTT
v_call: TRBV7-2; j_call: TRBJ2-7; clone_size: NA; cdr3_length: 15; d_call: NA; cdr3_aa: CASSKRLETTYEQYF; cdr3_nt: TGTGCCAGCAGCAAAAGACTAGAAACTACCTACGAGCAGTACTTC
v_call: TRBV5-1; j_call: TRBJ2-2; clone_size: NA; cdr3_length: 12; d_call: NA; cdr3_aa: CASSLQGGELFF; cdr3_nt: TGCGCCAGCAGCTTACAGGGCGGGGAGCTGTTTTTT
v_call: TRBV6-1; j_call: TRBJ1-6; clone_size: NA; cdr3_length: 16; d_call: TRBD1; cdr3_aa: CASSESLGQGGSPLHF; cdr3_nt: TGTGCCAGCAGTGAATCTTTAGGACAGGGAGGTTCACCCCTCCACTTT
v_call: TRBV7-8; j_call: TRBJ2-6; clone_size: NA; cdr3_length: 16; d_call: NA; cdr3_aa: CASSRRGSSGANVLTF; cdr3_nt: TGTGCCAGCAGCCGGAGAGGGAGCTCTGGGGCCAACGTCCTGACTTTC
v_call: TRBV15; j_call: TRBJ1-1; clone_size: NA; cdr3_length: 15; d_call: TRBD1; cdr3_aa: CATSSFDRGYTEAFF; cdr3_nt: TGTGCCACCAGCAGCTTCGACAGGGGATACACTGAAGCTTTCTTT
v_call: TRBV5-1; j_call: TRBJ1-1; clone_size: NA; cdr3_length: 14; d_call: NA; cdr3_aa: CASSADSLGTEAFF; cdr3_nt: TGCGCCAGCAGCGCGGACAGTCTAGGCACTGAAGCTTTCTTT
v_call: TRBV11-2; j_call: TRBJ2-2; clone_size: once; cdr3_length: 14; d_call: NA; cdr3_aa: CASLKDINTGELFF; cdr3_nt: TGTGCCAGCTTAAAAGACATCAACACCGGGGAGCTGTTTTTT
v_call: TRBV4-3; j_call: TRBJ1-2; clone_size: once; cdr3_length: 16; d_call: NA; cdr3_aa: CASSQDGGMGVYGYTF; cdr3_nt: TGCGCCAGCAGCCAAGATGGGGGGATGGGGGTCTATGGCTACACCTTC
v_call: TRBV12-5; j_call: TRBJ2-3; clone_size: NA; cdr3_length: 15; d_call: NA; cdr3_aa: CASGTGGRGTDTQYF; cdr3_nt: TGTGCTAGTGGCACAGGAGGGCGGGGAACAGATACGCAGTATTTT
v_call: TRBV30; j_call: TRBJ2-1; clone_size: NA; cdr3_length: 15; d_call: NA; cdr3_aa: CAWSSGVLPYNEQFF; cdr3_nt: TGTGCCTGGAGTTCGGGTGTGTTGCCCTACAATGAGCAGTTCTTC
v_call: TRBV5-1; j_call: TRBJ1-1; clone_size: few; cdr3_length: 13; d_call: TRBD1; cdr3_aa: CASSLDRDSEAFF; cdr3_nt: TGCGCCAGCAGCTTGGATAGGGACAGTGAAGCTTTCTTT
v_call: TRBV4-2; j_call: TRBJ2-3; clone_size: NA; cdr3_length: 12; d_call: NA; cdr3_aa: CASSQDLDTQYF; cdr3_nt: TGTGCCAGCAGCCAAGATCTGGATACGCAGTATTTT
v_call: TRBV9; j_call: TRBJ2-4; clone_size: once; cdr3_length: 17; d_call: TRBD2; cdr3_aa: CASSPGTSGGAHNIQYF; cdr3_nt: TGTGCCAGCAGCCCCGGGACTAGCGGGGGGGCCCATAACATTCAGTACTTC
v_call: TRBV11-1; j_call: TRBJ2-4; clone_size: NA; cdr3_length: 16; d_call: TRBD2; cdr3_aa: CASSLLAGLAKNIQYF; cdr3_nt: TGTGCCAGCAGCCTACTAGCGGGACTAGCCAAAAACATTCAGTACTTC
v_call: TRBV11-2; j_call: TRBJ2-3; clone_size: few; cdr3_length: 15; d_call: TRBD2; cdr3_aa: CASSFTSGGPTTQYF; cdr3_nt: TGTGCCAGCAGCTTTACTAGCGGGGGCCCAACTACGCAGTATTTT
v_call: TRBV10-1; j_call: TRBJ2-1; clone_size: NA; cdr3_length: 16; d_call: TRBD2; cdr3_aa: CASSDSGASGKYEQFF; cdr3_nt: TGCGCCAGCAGTGACTCGGGGGCTAGCGGGAAGTATGAGCAGTTCTTC
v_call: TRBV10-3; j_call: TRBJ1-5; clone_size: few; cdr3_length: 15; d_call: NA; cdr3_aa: CAISDRGGADQPQHF; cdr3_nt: TGTGCCATCAGTGACCGAGGGGGAGCGGATCAGCCCCAGCATTTT
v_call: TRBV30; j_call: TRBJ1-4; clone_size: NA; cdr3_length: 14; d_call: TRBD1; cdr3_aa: CAWSADRGWGKLFF; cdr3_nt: TGTGCCTGGAGTGCCGACAGGGGGTGGGGAAAACTGTTTTTT
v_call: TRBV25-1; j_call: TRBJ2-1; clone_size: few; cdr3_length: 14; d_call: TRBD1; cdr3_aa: CASNRQGAYNEQFF; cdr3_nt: TGTGCCAGCAATAGACAGGGAGCCTACAATGAGCAGTTCTTC
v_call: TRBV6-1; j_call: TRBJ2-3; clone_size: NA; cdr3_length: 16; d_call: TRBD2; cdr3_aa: CASSDSPSGGADTQYF; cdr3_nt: TGTGCCAGCAGTGATTCCCCTAGCGGGGGGGCCGATACGCAGTATTTT
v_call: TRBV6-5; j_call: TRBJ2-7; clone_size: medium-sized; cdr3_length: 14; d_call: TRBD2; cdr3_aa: CASSYGTSSYEQYF; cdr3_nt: TGTGCCAGCAGTTACGGGACTAGCTCCTACGAGCAGTACTTC
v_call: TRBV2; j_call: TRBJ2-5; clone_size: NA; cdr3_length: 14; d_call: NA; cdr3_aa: CASNYLRPGETQYF; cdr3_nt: TGTGCCAGCAACTACCTTCGGCCGGGGGAGACCCAGTACTTC
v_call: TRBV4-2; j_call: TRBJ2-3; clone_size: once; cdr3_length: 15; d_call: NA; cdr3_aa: CASSPSGGSLDTQYF; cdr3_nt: TGTGCCAGCAGCCCTTCAGGGGGGTCACTGGATACGCAGTATTTT
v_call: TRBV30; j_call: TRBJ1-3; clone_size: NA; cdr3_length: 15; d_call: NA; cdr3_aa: CAWSGTGFGGNTIYF; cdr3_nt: TGTGCCTGGAGTGGAACAGGGTTTGGAGGAAACACCATATATTTT
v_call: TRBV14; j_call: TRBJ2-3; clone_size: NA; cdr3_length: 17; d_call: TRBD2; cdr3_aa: CASSHSRLAGSSDTQYF; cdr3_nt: TGTGCCAGCAGCCATTCCCGACTAGCGGGATCATCGGATACGCAGTATTTT
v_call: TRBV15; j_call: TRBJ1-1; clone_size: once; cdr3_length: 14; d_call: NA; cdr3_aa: CATSRDFGGTEAFF; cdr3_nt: TGTGCCACCAGCAGAGATTTCGGGGGCACTGAAGCTTTCTTT
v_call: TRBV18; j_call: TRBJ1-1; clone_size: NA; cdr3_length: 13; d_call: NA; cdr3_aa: CASSPQGNTEAFF; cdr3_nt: TGTGCCAGCTCACCCCAGGGAAACACTGAAGCTTTCTTT
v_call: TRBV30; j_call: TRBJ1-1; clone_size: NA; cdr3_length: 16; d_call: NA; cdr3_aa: CARNKGQANRNTEAFF; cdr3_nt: TGTGCCCGGAACAAGGGACAAGCCAACCGGAACACTGAAGCTTTCTTT
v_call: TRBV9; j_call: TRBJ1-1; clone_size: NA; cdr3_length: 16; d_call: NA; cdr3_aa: CASSVGPGVMNTEAFF; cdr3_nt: TGTGCCAGCAGCGTAGGTCCGGGGGTGATGAACACTGAAGCTTTCTTT
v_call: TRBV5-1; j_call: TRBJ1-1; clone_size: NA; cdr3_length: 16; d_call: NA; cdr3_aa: CASSLGSRGVITEAFF; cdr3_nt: TGCGCCAGCAGCTTGGGGAGCAGGGGAGTGATCACTGAAGCTTTCTTT
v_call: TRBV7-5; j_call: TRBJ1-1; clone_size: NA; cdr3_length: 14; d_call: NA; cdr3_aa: CARSPGTFNTEAFF; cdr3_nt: TGTGCCAGAAGCCCCGGGACATTTAACACTGAAGCTTTCTTT
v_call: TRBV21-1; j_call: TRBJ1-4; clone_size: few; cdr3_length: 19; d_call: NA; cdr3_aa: CASSKLADRPSVTNEKLFF; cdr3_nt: TGTGCCAGCAGCAAATTAGCTGACAGGCCCTCGGTAACTAATGAAAAACTGTTTTTT
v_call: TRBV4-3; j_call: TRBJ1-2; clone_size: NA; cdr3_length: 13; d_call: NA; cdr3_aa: CASSQDVRYGYTF; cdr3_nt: TGCGCCAGCAGCCAAGATGTTCGCTATGGCTACACCTTC
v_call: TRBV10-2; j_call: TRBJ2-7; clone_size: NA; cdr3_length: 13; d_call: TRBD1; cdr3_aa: CASSESTGDEQYF; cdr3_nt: TGCGCCAGCAGTGAGTCTACAGGGGACGAGCAGTACTTC
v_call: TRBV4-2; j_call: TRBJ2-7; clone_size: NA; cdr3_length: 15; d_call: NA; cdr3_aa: CASSQDQGMTYEQYF; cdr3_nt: TGTGCCAGCAGCCAAGACCAGGGGATGACCTACGAGCAGTACTTC
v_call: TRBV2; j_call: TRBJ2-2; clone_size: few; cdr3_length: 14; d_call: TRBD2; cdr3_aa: CASRVIAGDGELFF; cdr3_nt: TGTGCCAGCAGAGTAATAGCGGGAGATGGGGAGCTGTTTTTT
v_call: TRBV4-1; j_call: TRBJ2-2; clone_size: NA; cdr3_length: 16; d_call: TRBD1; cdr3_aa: CASSLDRGRNTGELFF; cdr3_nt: TGCGCCAGCAGCCTCGACAGGGGGAGGAACACCGGGGAGCTGTTTTTT
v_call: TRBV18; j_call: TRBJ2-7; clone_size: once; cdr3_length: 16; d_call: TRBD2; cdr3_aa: CASSPDLAGVSYEQYF; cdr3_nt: TGTGCCAGCTCACCGGATCTAGCGGGAGTCTCCTACGAGCAGTACTTC
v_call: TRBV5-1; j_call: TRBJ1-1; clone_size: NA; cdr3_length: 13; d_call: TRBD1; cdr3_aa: CASSLTGVGEAFF; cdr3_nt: TGCGCCAGCAGTCTTACAGGGGTTGGTGAAGCTTTCTTT
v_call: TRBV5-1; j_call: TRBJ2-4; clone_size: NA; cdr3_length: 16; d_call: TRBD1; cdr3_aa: CASSLGQGATKNIQYF; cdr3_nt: TGCGCCAGCAGCTTGGGACAGGGGGCGACCAAAAACATTCAGTACTTC
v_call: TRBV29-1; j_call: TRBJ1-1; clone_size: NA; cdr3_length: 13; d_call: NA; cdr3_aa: CSVDYLAQVEAFF; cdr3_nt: TGCAGCGTTGACTATCTAGCACAAGTTGAAGCTTTCTTT
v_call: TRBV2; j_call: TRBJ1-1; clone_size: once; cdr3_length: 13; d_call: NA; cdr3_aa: CASRLRLNTEAFF; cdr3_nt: TGTGCCAGCAGACTGAGATTGAACACTGAAGCTTTCTTT
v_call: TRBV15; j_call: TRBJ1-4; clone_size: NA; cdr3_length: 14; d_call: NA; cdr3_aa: CATSKERINEKLFF; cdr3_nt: TGTGCCACCAGTAAGGAGAGGATTAATGAAAAACTGTTTTTT
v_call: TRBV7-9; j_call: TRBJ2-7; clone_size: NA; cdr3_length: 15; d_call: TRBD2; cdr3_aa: CASSGGGSSAYEQYF; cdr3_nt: TGTGCCAGCAGTGGCGGGGGTTCATCGGCGTACGAGCAGTACTTC
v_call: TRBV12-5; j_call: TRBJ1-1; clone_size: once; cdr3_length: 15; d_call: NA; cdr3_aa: CASGLVVGQNTEAFF; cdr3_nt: TGTGCTAGTGGTTTGGTTGTGGGCCAGAACACTGAAGCTTTCTTT
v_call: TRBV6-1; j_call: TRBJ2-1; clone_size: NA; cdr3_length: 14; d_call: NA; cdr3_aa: CASTRSPGYNEQFF; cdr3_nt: TGTGCCAGCACCCGGTCTCCGGGCTACAATGAGCAGTTCTTC